What follows is one T cell receptor (beta chain) and its context. From the RT-PCR reads, TCRdb called clonotypes with MiXCR, one entry per CDR3 protein. This sample has hundreds of thousands of distinct CDR3 sequences, with approximately 15% found just once. The CDR3 extends over 16 amino acids. V shed 2 bases and J shed 3 bases, with 14 bases lying between them. Germline CDR1 SGHDT, CDR2 YYEEEE. This clonotype was sampled from a female donor in good health, serving as a healthy control. V is TRBV5-6 and J is TRBJ2-2, with unresolved D. Sequenced: memory CD4+ T cells from blood. The CDR3 bases are TGTGCCAGCAGCTTTAGTGGGCTGATAGACACCGGGGAGCTGTTTTTT. Translating it yields CASSFSGLIDTGELFF.